These T cell receptor beta chains were read from a single sample in a study of breast tumors, draining lymph nodes, adjacent tissues. Using its own MiXCR run on the multiplex PCR reads, TCRdb lists one record per CDR3 protein. Altogether approximately 120,000 distinct CDR3 sequences are present, approximately 21% being singletons, with the ten largest covering about 2.2%. The sequenced sample was axillary lymph node tissue. These receptors were taken from a female donor with breast cancer. Some clones in this sample may be carry-over from other donors' samples. The CDR3 runs from the conserved cysteine through the conserved F or W. Fields, in order: V gene, J gene, clone size, CDR3 protein. Clone size is stated in some rows and not others, as once, few, many or a class when expanded.

>TRBV28|TRBJ2-3|many
CASSSGTSANTDTQYF
>TRBV20-1|TRBJ2-5|many
CSARLDRVETQYF
>TRBV28|TRBJ2-7|few
CASSLSGTGTHEQYF
>TRBV6-5|TRBJ2-1|many
CASSYGPVVHNEQFF
>TRBV2|TRBJ1-5|many
CASNRQDRPQHF
>TRBV7-3|TRBJ2-1|many
CASSLRGGGTAGNEQFF
>TRBV4-2|TRBJ1-2|many
CASSQDWQGANYGYTF
>TRBV2|TRBJ2-5|many
CASSEAGQGWGETQYF
>TRBV5-4|TRBJ2-7|many
CASSSRLAGDHEQYF
>TRBV11-2|TRBJ2-1|many
CASSPQLTNEQFF
>TRBV9|TRBJ2-3|many
CASTRDRATDTQYF
>TRBV6-5|TRBJ2-7|many
CASSYSMWSEQYF
>TRBV2|TRBJ1-3|many
CASSEWGSGNTIYF
>TRBV5-1|TRBJ1-2|many
CASPGWVGYGYTF
>TRBV4-1|TRBJ2-6|few
CASSRTGFGANVLTF
>TRBV19|TRBJ2-7|many
CASSIGRTEQGQRPYEQYF
>TRBV5-4|TRBJ2-7|many
CASSSPGLHYEQYF
>TRBV28|TRBJ1-3|.
CASSLVRLISGNTIYF
>TRBV7-2|TRBJ2-7|many
CASSLGSSREQYF
>TRBV19|TRBJ2-2|many
CASSITGTNGELFF
>TRBV10-3|TRBJ2-3|many
CAIRDEATDTQYF
>TRBV4-1|TRBJ2-7|many
CASSQSAAYEQYF
>TRBV5-1|TRBJ2-7|many
CASSSGGTSYEQYF
>TRBV20-1|TRBJ1-6|many
CSAHDSLNNSPLHF
>TRBV11-2|TRBJ1-4|many
CASSHGGEKLFF
>TRBV7-2|TRBJ2-1|many
CASSSLAAYNEQFF
>TRBV29-1|TRBJ2-7|.
CSAARLAGSEQYF
>TRBV7-9|TRBJ2-1|many
CASSSHPSGRYNEQFF